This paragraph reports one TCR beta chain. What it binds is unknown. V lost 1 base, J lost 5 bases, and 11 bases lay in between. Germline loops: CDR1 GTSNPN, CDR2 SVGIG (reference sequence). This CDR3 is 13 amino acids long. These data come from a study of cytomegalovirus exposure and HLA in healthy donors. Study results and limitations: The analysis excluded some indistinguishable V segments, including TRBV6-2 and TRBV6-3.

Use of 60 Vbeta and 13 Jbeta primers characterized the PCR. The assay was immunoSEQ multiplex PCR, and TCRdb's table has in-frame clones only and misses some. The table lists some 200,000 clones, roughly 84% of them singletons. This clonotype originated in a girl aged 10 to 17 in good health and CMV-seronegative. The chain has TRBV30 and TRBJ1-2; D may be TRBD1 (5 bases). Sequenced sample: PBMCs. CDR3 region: CAWSAQGLYGYTF. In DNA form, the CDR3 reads TGTGCCTGGAGTGCCCAGGGATTATATGGCTACACCTTC.